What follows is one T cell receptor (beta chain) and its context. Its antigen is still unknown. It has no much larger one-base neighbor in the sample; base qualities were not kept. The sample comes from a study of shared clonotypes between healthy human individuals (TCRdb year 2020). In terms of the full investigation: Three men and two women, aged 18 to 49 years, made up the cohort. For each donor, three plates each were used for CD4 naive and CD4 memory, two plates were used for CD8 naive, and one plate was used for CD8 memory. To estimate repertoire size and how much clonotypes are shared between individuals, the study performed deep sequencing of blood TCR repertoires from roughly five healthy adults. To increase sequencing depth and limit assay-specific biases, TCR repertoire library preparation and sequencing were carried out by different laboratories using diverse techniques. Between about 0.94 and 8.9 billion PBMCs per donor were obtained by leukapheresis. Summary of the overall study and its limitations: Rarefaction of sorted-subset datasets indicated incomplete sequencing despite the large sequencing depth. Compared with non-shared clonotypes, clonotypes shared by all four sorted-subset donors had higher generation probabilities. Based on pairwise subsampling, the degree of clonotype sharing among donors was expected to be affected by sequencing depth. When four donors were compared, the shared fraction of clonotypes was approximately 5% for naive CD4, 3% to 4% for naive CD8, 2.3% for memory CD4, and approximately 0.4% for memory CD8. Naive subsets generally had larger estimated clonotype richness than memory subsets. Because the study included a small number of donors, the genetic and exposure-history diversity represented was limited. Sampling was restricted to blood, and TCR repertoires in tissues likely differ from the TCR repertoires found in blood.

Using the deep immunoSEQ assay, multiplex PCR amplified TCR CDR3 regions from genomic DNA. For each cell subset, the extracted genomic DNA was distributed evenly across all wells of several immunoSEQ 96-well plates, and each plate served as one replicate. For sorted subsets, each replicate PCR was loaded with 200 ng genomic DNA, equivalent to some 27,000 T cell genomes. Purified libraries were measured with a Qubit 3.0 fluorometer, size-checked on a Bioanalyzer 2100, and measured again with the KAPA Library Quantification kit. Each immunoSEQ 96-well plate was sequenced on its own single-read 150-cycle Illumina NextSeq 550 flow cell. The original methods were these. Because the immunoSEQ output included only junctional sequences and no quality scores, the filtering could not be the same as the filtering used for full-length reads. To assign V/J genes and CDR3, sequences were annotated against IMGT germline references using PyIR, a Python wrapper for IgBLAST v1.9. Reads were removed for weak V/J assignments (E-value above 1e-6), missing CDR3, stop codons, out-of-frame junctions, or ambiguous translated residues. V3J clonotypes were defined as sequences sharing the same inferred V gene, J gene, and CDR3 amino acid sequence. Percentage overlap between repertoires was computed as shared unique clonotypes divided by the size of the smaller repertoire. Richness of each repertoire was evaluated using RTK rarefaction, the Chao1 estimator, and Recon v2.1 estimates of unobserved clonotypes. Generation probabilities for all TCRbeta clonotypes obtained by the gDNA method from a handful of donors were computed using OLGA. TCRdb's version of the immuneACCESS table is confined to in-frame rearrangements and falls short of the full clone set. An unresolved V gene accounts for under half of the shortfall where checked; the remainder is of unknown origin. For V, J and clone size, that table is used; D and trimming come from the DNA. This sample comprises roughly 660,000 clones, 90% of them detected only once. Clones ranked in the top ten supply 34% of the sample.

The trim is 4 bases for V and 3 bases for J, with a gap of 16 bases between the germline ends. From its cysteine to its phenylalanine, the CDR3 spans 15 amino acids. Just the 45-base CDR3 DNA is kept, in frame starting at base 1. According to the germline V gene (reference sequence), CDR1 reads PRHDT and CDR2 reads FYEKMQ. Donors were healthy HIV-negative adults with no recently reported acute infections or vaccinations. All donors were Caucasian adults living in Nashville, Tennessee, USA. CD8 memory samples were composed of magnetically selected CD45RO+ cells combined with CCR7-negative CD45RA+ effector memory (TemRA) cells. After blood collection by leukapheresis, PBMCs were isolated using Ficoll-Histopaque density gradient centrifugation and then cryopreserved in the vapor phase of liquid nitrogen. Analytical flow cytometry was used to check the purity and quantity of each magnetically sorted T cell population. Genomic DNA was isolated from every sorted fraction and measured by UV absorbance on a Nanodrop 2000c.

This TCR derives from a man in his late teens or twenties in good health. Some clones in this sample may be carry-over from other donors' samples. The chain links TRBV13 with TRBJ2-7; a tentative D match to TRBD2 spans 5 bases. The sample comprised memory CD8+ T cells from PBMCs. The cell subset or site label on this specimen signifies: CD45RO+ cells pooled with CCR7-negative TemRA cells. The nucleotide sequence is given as TGTGCCAGCAGCTCGGCAACCGGGGTACACTACGAGCAGTACTTC. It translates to CASSSATGVHYEQYF.